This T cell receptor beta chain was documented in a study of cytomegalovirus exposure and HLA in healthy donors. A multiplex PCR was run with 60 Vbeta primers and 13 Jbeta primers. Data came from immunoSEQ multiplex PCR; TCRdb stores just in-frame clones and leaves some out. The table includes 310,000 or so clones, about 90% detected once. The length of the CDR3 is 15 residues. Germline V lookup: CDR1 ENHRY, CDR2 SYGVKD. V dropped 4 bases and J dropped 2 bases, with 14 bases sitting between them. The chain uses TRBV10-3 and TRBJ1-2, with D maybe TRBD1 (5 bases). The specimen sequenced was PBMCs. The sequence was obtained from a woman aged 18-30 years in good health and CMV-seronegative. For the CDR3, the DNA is TGTGCCATCAGTGGGGCCTCAGGGTCCAACTATGGCTACACCTTC. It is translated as CAISGASGSNYGYTF.